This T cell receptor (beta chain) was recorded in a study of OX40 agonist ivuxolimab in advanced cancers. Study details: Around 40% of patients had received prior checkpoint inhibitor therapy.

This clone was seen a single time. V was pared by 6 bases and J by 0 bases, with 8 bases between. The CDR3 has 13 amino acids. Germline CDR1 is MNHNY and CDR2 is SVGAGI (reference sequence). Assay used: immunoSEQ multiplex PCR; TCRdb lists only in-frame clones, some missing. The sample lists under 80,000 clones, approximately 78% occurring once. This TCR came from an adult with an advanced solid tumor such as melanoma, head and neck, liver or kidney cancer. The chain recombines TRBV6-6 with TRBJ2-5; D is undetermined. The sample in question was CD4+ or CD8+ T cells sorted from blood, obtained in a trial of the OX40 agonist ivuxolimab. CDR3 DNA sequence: TGTGCCAGCAGGCCGGAAAACCAAGAGACCCAGTACTTC. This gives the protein CASRPENQETQYF.